Following are 21 T cell receptor beta chains from one sample sequenced in a study of blood T cell repertoires in COVID-19. The protocol was immunoSEQ multiplex PCR, while the TCRdb copy is restricted to in-frame clones and leaves out a portion. Among more than 200,000 clones listed, about nine tenths were seen once. What was sequenced was peripheral blood. The source is a man aged 45-65 years with acute or convalescent COVID-19.

The J gene is TRBJ1-1, the V gene TRBV2; weak D call: TRBD1 (5 bases). The CDR3 is made up of 14 amino acids. The V end was cut by 7 bases, the J end by 11 bases, with 23 bases between. Per germline, CDR1 SNHLY and CDR2 FYNNEI. CDR3 DNA sequence: TGTGCCAGCAAGGTTGGGGCCAGCACAAAGGGGGCTTTCTTT. Its protein is CASKVGASTKGAFF.

In this sample, this clone turned up once. The chain uses TRBV18 and TRBJ1-1; D call uncertain. This CDR3 region has 14 residues. CDR1 and CDR2 from the germline V gene are KGHSH and LQKENI. V was clipped by 1 base and J by 2 bases, with 8 bases between them. The DNA of the CDR3 is TGTGCCAGCTCACCACAGAAACTAAACACTGAAGCTTTCTTT. It yields the protein CASSPQKLNTEAFF.

This rearrangement joins TRBV18 to TRBJ1-5; the D is unclear. Germline assignment: CDR1 KGHSH and CDR2 LQKENI. CDR3 length: 13 amino acids. V lost 8 bases, J lost 8 bases, and 16 bases lay in between. This CDR3 reads CASTVRESEPQHF. CDR3 coding DNA: TGTGCCAGCACGGTCCGGGAATCTGAGCCCCAGCATTTT.

This clone was counted only a few times. The chain links TRBV7-9 to TRBJ1-6, with D possibly TRBD1 on 5 matching bases. CDR3 length equals 15 residues. The germline CDR1 and CDR2 sequences are SEHNR and FQNEAQ (reference sequence). V was cut by 1 base and J by 10 bases, with 14 bases left in between. CDR3 region: CASSLGQPFVSPLHF. The CDR3 DNA reads TGTGCCAGCAGCTTAGGACAGCCTTTTGTGTCACCCCTCCACTTT. Filled out from reference TRBV7-9 and TRBJ1-6, the complete variable domain reads DTGVSQNPRHKITKRGQNVTFRCDPISEHNRLYWYRQTLGQGPEFLTYFQNEAQLEKSRLLSDRFSAERPKGSFSTLEIQRTEQGDSAMYLCASSLGQPFVSPLHFGNGTRLTVT.

About this clone: Different DNA sequences within this sample yield the same CDR3. V and J are TRBV20-1 and TRBJ2-4, with 10 positions matching TRBD1. Germline V CDR1 and CDR2: DFQATT, SNEGSKA (reference sequence). The CDR3 covers 13 residues. V dropped 3 bases and J dropped 6; count of bases not matched to a gene: 2. As DNA, the CDR3 is TGCAGTGCTAGTCGGGACAGGGGAAACATTCAGTACTTC. As protein: CSASRDRGNIQYF.

The table lists this clone with a count of one. The CDR3 coding sequence is TGTGCCAGCAGCAGAGGACAGGGAGGCGATGGCTACACCTTC. This encodes CASSRGQGGDGYTF. This chain joins TRBV7-9 and TRBJ1-2; 8 bases are shared with TRBD1. J lost 6 bases, V lost 5 bases, and 8 bases had no gene match. The CDR3 is made up of 14 amino acids. The V gene's germline CDR1 is SEHNR and CDR2 FQNEAQ (reference sequence).

J is TRBJ1-6 and V is TRBV5-1; unclear D gene. V was cut by 0 bases and J by 5 bases, with 9 bases left in between. The CDR3 runs 15 residues. Germline CDR1 SGHRS, CDR2 YFSETQ. As DNA, the CDR3 is TGCGCCAGCAGCTTGGTGGGCGTCGATAATTCACCCCTCCACTTT. This codes for CASSLVGVDNSPLHF.

The chain recombines TRBV5-1 with TRBJ1-4; D gene ambiguous. Germline V CDR1 and CDR2: SGHRS, YFSETQ. The CDR3 has 15 residues. V dropped 6 bases and J dropped 0 bases, with 12 bases sitting between them. The CDR3 bases are TGCGCCAGCAAAGTAACTATTGCAACTAATGAAAAACTGTTTTTT. Protein sequence: CASKVTIATNEKLFF.

This clone was observed a few times. The chain links TRBV6-5 to TRBJ1-1; D uncertain. The germline V and J ends were trimmed by 8 bases and 7 bases, with 11 bases remaining between them. This CDR3 region has 11 residues. Germline CDR1 reads MNHEY; CDR2 reads SVGAGI. The chain's CDR3 is CASLTELEAFF. The CDR3 nucleotides read TGTGCCAGCCTAACGGAGCTTGAAGCTTTCTTT.

The rearrangement joins TRBV2 to TRBJ2-5, with D possibly being TRBD1 (5 bases). This CDR3 has 13 amino acids. In germline, CDR1 is SNHLY, CDR2 FYNNEI. Deletions cut 4 bases from V and 2 bases from J, with 8 bases between. CDR3 bases: TGTGCCAGCAGTGGACAGATACAAGAGACCCAGTACTTC. Translation gives CASSGQIQETQYF.

This clone is a singleton in its sample. The chain is built from TRBV6-5 and TRBJ1-1, with 7 nucleotides matching TRBD1. The V gene end was trimmed by 5 bases and the J gene end by 7 bases; junction bases not matched to a gene: 7. CDR3 size: 13 residues. Per the germline V gene, CDR1 is MNHEY and CDR2 is SVGAGI. CDR3 DNA: TGTGCCAGCAGTCGCCCCGGACAGGTTGAAGCTTTCTTT. The encoded protein is CASSRPGQVEAFF.

The V gene is TRBV11-2, the J gene TRBJ1-1; maybe TRBD1 (5 bases). The CDR3 extends over 13 amino acids. Germline V lookup: CDR1 SGHAT, CDR2 FQNNGV. Trimming left V 5 bases short and J 0 bases short, with 7 bases between. The DNA of the CDR3 is TGTGCCAGCAGCACAGGTTTGAACACTGAAGCTTTCTTT. This translates into CASSTGLNTEAFF.

The chain recombines TRBV19 with TRBJ1-6, with D tentatively TRBD1 (5 bases). The V end lost 6 bases, the J end lost 6 bases, and 18 bases lay between the germline ends. CDR3 size: 16 residues. Germline lookup yields CDR1 LNHDA and CDR2 SQIVND (reference sequence). CDR3 amino acids: CASSMTDSTGNSPLHF. CDR3 nucleotide sequence: TGTGCCAGTAGCATGACAGATTCGACTGGTAATTCACCCCTCCACTTT.

The CDR3 loop is CATSVIQGGYTEAFF. CDR3 coding DNA: TGTGCCACCAGCGTAATACAGGGGGGGTACACTGAAGCTTTCTTT. The chain has TRBV15 and TRBJ1-1, with 8 bases identical to TRBD1. The V and J ends lost 5 bases and 3 bases, in that order; junction bases with no gene match: 8. Germline CDR1 reads LNHNV; CDR2 reads YYDKDF (reference sequence). The CDR3 runs to 15 residues.

The CDR3 region is CASSFLAEADTQYF. CDR3 coding DNA: TGTGCCAGCAGTTTTCTAGCGGAAGCAGATACGCAGTATTTT. The V and J genes are TRBV27 and TRBJ2-3; 7 nucleotides line up with TRBD2. CDR3 length: 14 amino acids. The J segment lost 4 bases and the V segment lost 3 bases, leaving 4 bases of the junction unmatched. CDR1 MNHEY and CDR2 SMNVEV come from the germline V gene (reference sequence).

Details on this clone: Sequence at one end of the junction differs from germline and may be a read error. This sequence joins TRBV12-5 and TRBJ2-3; 8 nucleotides match TRBD1. This CDR3 is built from 11 residues. Germline CDR1 reads LGHNT; CDR2 reads FRNRAP. The CDR3 is CASGLGDRLHF. CDR3 nucleotides: TGTGCTAGTGGTTTGGGGGACAGGCTACATTTT.

The V and J genes are TRBV29-1 and TRBJ1-1; the D gene is possibly TRBD1 (5 bases). Germline lookup yields CDR1 SQVTM and CDR2 ANQGSEA. V gave up 0 bases and J gave up 5 bases, with 10 bases separating them. The CDR3 sequence is 13 residues long. The CDR3 region has the DNA TGCAGCGTTGAAGAGATAAGGGGAACTGAAGCTTTCTTT. This gives the protein CSVEEIRGTEAFF.

The rearrangement uses TRBV15 and TRBJ1-2, with a tentative D call TRBD1 (5 bases). V lost 0 bases and J lost 2, with 7 bases in between. Germline loops: CDR1 LNHNV, CDR2 YYDKDF (reference sequence). The CDR3 is 14 residues long. CDR3 nucleotide sequence: TGTGCCACCAGCAGAGATGGGGCCAACTATGGCTACACCTTC. It yields the protein CATSRDGANYGYTF.

The chain employs TRBV5-1 and TRBJ2-4, with 8 bases matching TRBD2. J lost 11 bases, V lost 4 bases, and 20 bases had no gene match. This CDR3 is built from 17 residues. Germline CDR1 is SGHRS and CDR2 is YFSETQ. The CDR3 DNA sequence: TGCGCCAGCAGCCGGACCGGGGGGGGCGCTCAGCCGACTTTTCAGTACTTC. Its translation is CASSRTGGGAQPTFQYF.

Here the CDR3 reads CASSTYVGGWGTDTQYF. CDR3 bases: TGTGCCAGCAGCACTTATGTCGGGGGATGGGGCACAGATACGCAGTATTTT. The chain employs TRBV5-6 and TRBJ2-3; perhaps TRBD2 as D (6 bases). The V end was cut by 4 bases, the J end by 1 base, with 19 bases between. The CDR3 covers 17 residues. CDR1 and CDR2 (germline): SGHDT, YYEEEE.

V is TRBV18 and J is TRBJ1-5; the match to TRBD1 covers 7 bases. V lost 5 bases and J lost 6; bases outside the gene matches: 4. The V gene's germline CDR1 is KGHSH and CDR2 LQKENI. The CDR3 is made up of 13 amino acids. CDR3 in amino acids: CASSEAGGQPQHF. The CDR3 nucleotides are TGTGCCAGCTCAGAGGCAGGGGGTCAGCCCCAGCATTTT.